Listed below are T cell receptor beta chains from one sample, sequenced in a study of shared clonotypes between healthy human individuals. Profiling relied on immunoSEQ multiplex PCR, and the TCRdb table lists in-frame clones only, not all of them. In the table there are about 1.5 million clones, nearly 99% of which are singletons. Sequenced: naive CD4+ T cells sorted from blood. The source of these receptors is a man aged 25-40 years in good health. Each CDR3 is given with its conserved first and last residue. The D gene is left open where the match is weak. Expanded clones get a size class; other rows say once, few or many, or leave the size out.

V: TRBV19
D: -
J: TRBJ1-5
size: -
CDR3: CASSIGGDQPQHF
DNA: TGTGCCAGTAGTATAGGGGGGGATCAGCCCCAGCATTTT

V: TRBV7-6
D: TRBD1
J: TRBJ1-4
size: -
CDR3: CASSTGQGGTNEKLFF
DNA: TGTGCCAGCAGCACCGGACAGGGGGGGACTAATGAAAAACTGTTTTTT

V: TRBV19
D: -
J: TRBJ2-6
size: -
CDR3: CASSIDLGSGANVLTF
DNA: TGTGCCAGTAGTATAGATCTAGGGTCTGGGGCCAACGTCCTGACTTTC

V: TRBV19
D: TRBD1
J: TRBJ1-2
size: -
CDR3: CASGGTGNRYGYTF
DNA: TGTGCCAGTGGTGGGACAGGGAATCGCTATGGCTACACCTTC

V: TRBV7-2
D: -
J: TRBJ2-7
size: -
CDR3: CASSSQRSYEQYF
DNA: TGTGCCAGCAGCTCCCAACGATCGTACGAGCAGTACTTC

V: TRBV19
D: -
J: TRBJ2-5
size: once
CDR3: CASRGYETQYF
DNA: TGTGCCAGTAGGGGGTACGAGACCCAGTACTTC

V: TRBV6-5
D: TRBD2
J: TRBJ2-5
size: -
CDR3: CASSYAGEATQYF
DNA: TGTGCCAGCAGTTATGCGGGAGAGGCGACCCAGTACTTC

V: TRBV5-6
D: -
J: TRBJ2-2
size: -
CDR3: CASSLEGPIFTGELFF
DNA: TGTGCCAGCAGCTTGGAAGGCCCTATCTTCACCGGGGAGCTGTTTTTT

V: TRBV25-1
D: -
J: TRBJ1-4
size: -
CDR3: CASSEPHNIQGFTEKLFF
DNA: TGTGCCAGCAGTGAACCCCATAACATTCAGGGGTTTACTGAAAAACTGTTTTTT

V: TRBV27
D: TRBD1
J: TRBJ2-5
size: -
CDR3: CASSLSRQGQETQYF
DNA: TGTGCCAGCAGTTTATCGAGACAGGGGCAAGAGACCCAGTACTTC

V: TRBV28
D: -
J: TRBJ1-5
size: -
CDR3: CASSPPRANQPQHF
DNA: TGTGCCAGCAGCCCACCCAGGGCCAATCAGCCCCAGCATTTT

V: TRBV19
D: TRBD1
J: TRBJ1-5
size: -
CDR3: CASSSGQQNQPQHF
DNA: TGTGCCAGTAGTTCGGGACAGCAGAATCAGCCCCAGCATTTT

V: TRBV18
D: -
J: TRBJ2-7
size: -
CDR3: CASSPNDGYEQYF
DNA: TGTGCCAGCTCACCAAACGATGGATACGAGCAGTACTTC

V: TRBV13
D: -
J: TRBJ2-1
size: -
CDR3: CASSFSTRSRGHEQFF
DNA: TGTGCCAGCAGCTTTTCTACGAGGAGCAGGGGCCATGAGCAGTTCTTC

V: TRBV5-1
D: TRBD2
J: TRBJ2-1
size: -
CDR3: CASSSGLAGGNEQFF
DNA: TGCGCCAGCAGCTCCGGACTAGCGGGAGGTAATGAGCAGTTCTTC

V: TRBV20-1
D: -
J: TRBJ2-5
size: -
CDR3: CSARVVETQYF
DNA: TGCAGTGCTAGAGTAGTAGAGACCCAGTACTTC

V: TRBV18
D: -
J: TRBJ1-3
size: -
CDR3: CASSLSPASRARSGNTIYF
DNA: TGTGCCAGCTCACTATCCCCCGCCTCCAGGGCCCGCTCTGGAAACACCATATATTTT

V: TRBV5-1
D: TRBD2
J: TRBJ2-1
size: -
CDR3: CASSSQAGGQFF
DNA: TGCGCCAGCAGCTCTCAAGCGGGAGGGCAGTTCTTC

V: TRBV9
D: -
J: TRBJ2-2
size: -
CDR3: CPSTRLATNTGELFF
DNA: TGTCCCAGCACAAGGCTAGCGACTAACACCGGGGAGCTGTTTTTT

V: TRBV5-7
D: -
J: TRBJ1-4
size: -
CDR3: CASTPFDGQTDIEKLFF
DNA: TGTGCCAGCACCCCGTTCGACGGGCAGACTGATATTGAAAAACTGTTTTTT

V: TRBV10-1
D: -
J: TRBJ1-5
size: -
CDR3: CASLRGVGNQPQHF
DNA: TGCGCCAGCCTCAGGGGAGTGGGCAATCAGCCCCAGCATTTT

V: TRBV4-2
D: -
J: TRBJ2-1
size: -
CDR3: CASSQIEMRGNEQFF
DNA: TGTGCCAGCAGCCAAATCGAGATGAGGGGCAATGAGCAGTTCTTC

V: TRBV27
D: -
J: TRBJ2-1
size: -
CDR3: CASSFSHEQFF
DNA: TGTGCCAGCAGTTTTTCCCATGAGCAGTTCTTC

V: TRBV7-2
D: TRBD2
J: TRBJ2-3
size: -
CDR3: CASSSRSGKGTDTQYF
DNA: TGTGCCAGCAGCTCCCGTAGCGGGAAAGGAACAGATACGCAGTATTTT

V: TRBV11-2
D: -
J: TRBJ2-1
size: -
CDR3: CASSPSAGANEQFF
DNA: TGTGCCAGCAGCCCGTCTGCCGGTGCCAATGAGCAGTTCTTC

V: TRBV10-3
D: -
J: TRBJ1-5
size: -
CDR3: CAISDSGGPLPNQPQHF
DNA: TGTGCCATCAGTGACTCTGGAGGACCTTTGCCAAATCAGCCCCAGCATTTT

V: TRBV29-1
D: TRBD2
J: TRBJ2-1
size: -
CDR3: CSVEPGGLSGNEQFF
DNA: TGCAGCGTTGAACCGGGGGGGTTAAGTGGAAATGAGCAGTTCTTC

V: TRBV11-3
D: -
J: TRBJ2-1
size: -
CDR3: CASSSNRVSNEQFF
DNA: TGTGCCAGCAGCTCTAACAGGGTATCCAATGAGCAGTTCTTC

V: TRBV5-1
D: TRBD2
J: TRBJ2-7
size: -
CDR3: CASSWTSGMSYEQYF
DNA: TGCGCCAGCAGCTGGACTAGCGGGATGTCGTACGAGCAGTACTTC

V: TRBV5-1
D: -
J: TRBJ2-2
size: -
CDR3: CASSSGLIRNTGELFF
DNA: TGCGCCAGCAGCTCCGGACTCATCCGGAACACCGGGGAGCTGTTTTTT

V: TRBV25-1
D: -
J: TRBJ2-2
size: -
CDR3: CASRHTGSTGELFF
DNA: TGTGCCAGCAGACATACAGGGTCTACCGGGGAGCTGTTTTTT

V: TRBV7-8
D: -
J: TRBJ1-1
size: -
CDR3: CASSTRTALAEAFF
DNA: TGTGCCAGCAGCACGAGGACGGCCCTGGCAGAAGCTTTCTTT

V: TRBV9
D: -
J: TRBJ1-1
size: -
CDR3: CASSVGPNEAFF
DNA: TGTGCCAGCAGCGTAGGGCCCAATGAAGCTTTCTTT

V: TRBV7-2
D: TRBD1
J: TRBJ2-5
size: -
CDR3: CASSLGDRALKETQYF
DNA: TGTGCCAGCAGCTTAGGCGACAGGGCCCTGAAAGAGACCCAGTACTTC

V: TRBV19
D: -
J: TRBJ1-1
size: -
CDR3: CASGFTGTLNTEAFF
DNA: TGTGCCAGTGGGTTTACAGGGACTTTGAACACTGAAGCTTTCTTT

V: TRBV29-1
D: -
J: TRBJ2-7
size: -
CDR3: CSGGGGGSYEQYF
DNA: TGCAGCGGGGGTGGCGGAGGATCCTACGAGCAGTACTTC

V: TRBV28
D: -
J: TRBJ1-1
size: -
CDR3: CASRSFGQEAFF
DNA: TGTGCCAGCAGATCCTTCGGACAGGAAGCTTTCTTT

V: TRBV10-3
D: -
J: TRBJ1-1
size: -
CDR3: CAISEWGMNTEAFF
DNA: TGTGCCATCAGTGAGTGGGGTATGAACACTGAAGCTTTCTTT

V: TRBV27
D: -
J: TRBJ1-1
size: -
CDR3: CASRIGPYTEAFF
DNA: TGTGCCTCCCGGATCGGGCCGTACACTGAAGCTTTCTTT

V: TRBV7-9
D: -
J: TRBJ2-3
size: -
CDR3: CASSSGHLSTTDTQYF
DNA: TGTGCCAGCAGTTCAGGCCATTTGTCGACCACAGATACGCAGTATTTT

V: TRBV4-1
D: -
J: TRBJ2-7
size: -
CDR3: CASSPTSGWYEQYF
DNA: TGCGCCAGCAGCCCTACATCTGGGTGGTACGAGCAGTACTTC

V: TRBV18
D: -
J: TRBJ2-2
size: -
CDR3: CASSSIFSTTRTGELFF
DNA: TGTGCCAGCTCTTCCATCTTTTCTACGACCCGGACCGGGGAGCTGTTTTTT

V: TRBV7-9
D: -
J: TRBJ2-5
size: -
CDR3: CASSGQETQYF
DNA: TGTGCCAGCAGCGGACAGGAGACCCAGTACTTC

V: TRBV27
D: TRBD2
J: TRBJ2-2
size: -
CDR3: CASSSGLWGGTGELFF
DNA: TGTGCCAGCAGTTCCGGACTCTGGGGGGGCACCGGGGAGCTGTTTTTT

V: TRBV2
D: -
J: TRBJ2-7
size: -
CDR3: CASGAQGYEQYF
DNA: TGTGCCAGCGGAGCCCAAGGCTACGAGCAGTACTTC

V: TRBV14
D: -
J: TRBJ1-1
size: -
CDR3: CASSQEANTEAFF
DNA: TGTGCCAGCAGCCAAGAGGCGAACACTGAAGCTTTCTTT

V: TRBV6-1
D: -
J: TRBJ1-4
size: -
CDR3: CASSEVGDEKLFF
DNA: TGTGCCAGCAGTGAAGTAGGGGATGAAAAACTGTTTTTT

V: TRBV28
D: -
J: TRBJ2-7
size: once
CDR3: CASKVSAYEQYF
DNA: TGTGCCAGCAAGGTGTCCGCCTACGAGCAGTACTTC

V: TRBV5-6
D: TRBD1
J: TRBJ2-7
size: -
CDR3: CASSWSGTGRHEQYF
DNA: TGTGCCAGCAGCTGGTCCGGGACAGGGCGTCACGAGCAGTACTTC

V: TRBV7-6
D: TRBD2
J: TRBJ2-4
size: -
CDR3: CASSPKTSGDIQYF
DNA: TGTGCCAGCAGCCCTAAAACTAGCGGGGACATTCAGTACTTC

V: TRBV4-3
D: TRBD1
J: TRBJ2-7
size: -
CDR3: CASSQGLGQSSSYEQYF
DNA: TGCGCCAGCAGCCAAGGTCTGGGACAGTCTAGCTCCTACGAGCAGTACTTC

V: TRBV18
D: -
J: TRBJ2-7
size: once
CDR3: CASSPNNPVLSSYEQYF
DNA: TGTGCCAGCTCACCAAACAACCCGGTCCTGAGCTCCTACGAGCAGTACTTC

V: TRBV6-1
D: TRBD1
J: TRBJ1-4
size: once
CDR3: CASSVGDRGGEKLFF
DNA: TGTGCCAGCAGTGTGGGGGACAGGGGAGGGGAAAAACTGTTTTTT

V: TRBV10-1
D: -
J: TRBJ1-3
size: -
CDR3: CASSASSGNTIYF
DNA: TGCGCCAGCAGTGCAAGCTCTGGAAACACCATATATTTT

V: TRBV7-9
D: TRBD2
J: TRBJ2-3
size: -
CDR3: CASNKGLAGDTQYF
DNA: TGTGCCAGCAACAAGGGACTAGCGGGTGATACGCAGTATTTT